The clone carrying this TCR beta chain came up once. TCRdb keeps only in-frame clones here, not all; method: immunoSEQ multiplex PCR. The sample has 15,000 to 20,000 clones; roughly four fifths are singletons. The entry originates in a study of OX40 agonist ivuxolimab in advanced cancers. Background on the study: People who had prior anti-PD-1, anti-PD-L1 or anti-CTLA-4 therapy could take part, and approximately 43% had some. Partial responses, seen in three patients, involved one hepatocellular carcinoma and two cutaneous melanomas.

Germline values: CDR1 SNHLY, CDR2 FYNNEI. V dropped 4 bases and J dropped 3 bases, with 9 bases sitting between them. The CDR3 contains 13 residues. The TCR originated in an adult with an advanced solid tumor such as melanoma, head and neck, liver or kidney cancer. Specimen: CD4+ or CD8+ T cells sorted from blood, collected in a trial of the OX40 agonist ivuxolimab. The chain recombines TRBV2 with TRBJ1-1; D ambiguous. The CDR3 protein is CASSVPEDTEAFF. CDR3 nucleotides: TGTGCCAGCAGTGTGCCAGAGGACACTGAAGCTTTCTTT.